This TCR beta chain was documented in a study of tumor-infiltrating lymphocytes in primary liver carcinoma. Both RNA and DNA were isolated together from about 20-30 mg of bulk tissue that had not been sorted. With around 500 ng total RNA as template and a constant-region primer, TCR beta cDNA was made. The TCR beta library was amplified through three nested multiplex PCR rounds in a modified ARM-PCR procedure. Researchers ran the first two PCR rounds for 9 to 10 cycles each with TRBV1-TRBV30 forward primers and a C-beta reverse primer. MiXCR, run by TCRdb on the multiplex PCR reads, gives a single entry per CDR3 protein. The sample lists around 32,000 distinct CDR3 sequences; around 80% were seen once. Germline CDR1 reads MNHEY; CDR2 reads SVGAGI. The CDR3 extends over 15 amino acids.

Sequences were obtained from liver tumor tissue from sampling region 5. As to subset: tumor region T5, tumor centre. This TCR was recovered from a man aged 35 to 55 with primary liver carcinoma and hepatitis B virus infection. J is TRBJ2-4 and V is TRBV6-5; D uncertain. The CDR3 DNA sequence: TGTACCGGCAGTTACTCGATGGGAGCCAAAAACATTCAGTACTTC. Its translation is CTGSYSMGAKNIQYF.